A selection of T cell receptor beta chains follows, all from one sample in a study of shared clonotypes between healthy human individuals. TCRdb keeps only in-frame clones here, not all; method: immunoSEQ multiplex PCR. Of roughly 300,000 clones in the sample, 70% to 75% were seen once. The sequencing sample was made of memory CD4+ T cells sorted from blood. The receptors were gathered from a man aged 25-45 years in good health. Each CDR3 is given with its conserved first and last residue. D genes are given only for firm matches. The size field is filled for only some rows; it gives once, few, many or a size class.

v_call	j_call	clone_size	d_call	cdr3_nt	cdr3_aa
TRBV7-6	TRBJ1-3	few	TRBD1	TGTGCCAGCAGTATAACAGGGGCCCCCCTCTCTGGAAACACCATATATTTT	CASSITGAPLSGNTIYF
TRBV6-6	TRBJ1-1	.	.	TGTGCCAGCAGTCGCGGGAGGGGGGACACTGAAGCTTTCTTT	CASSRGRGDTEAFF
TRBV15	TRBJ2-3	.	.	TGTGCCACCAACGAATTACGGGACTTTTACACAGATACGCAGTATTTT	CATNELRDFYTDTQYF
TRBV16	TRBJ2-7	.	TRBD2	TGTGCCAGCAGCCAAGAGGTTCGGAGGATGTCTAGCGGGACCTACGAGCAGTACTTC	CASSQEVRRMSSGTYEQYF
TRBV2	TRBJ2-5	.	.	TGTGCCAGCAGCCCAAGTAGGCAAGAGACCCAGTACTTC	CASSPSRQETQYF
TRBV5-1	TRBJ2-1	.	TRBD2	TGCGCCAGCAGCTGGACTAGCGGGAGTTCCTACAATGAGCAGTTCTTC	CASSWTSGSSYNEQFF
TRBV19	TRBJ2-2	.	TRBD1	TGTGCCAGTAGTCCCTTACACAGGGGAGACACCGGGGAGCTGTTTTTT	CASSPLHRGDTGELFF
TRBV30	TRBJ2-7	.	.	TGTGCCTGGGCCCGGTTATCGGGGGAGCAGTACTTC	CAWARLSGEQYF
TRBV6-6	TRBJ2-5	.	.	TGTGCCAGTGACGGACAAGCGGGGACCCAGTACTTC	CASDGQAGTQYF
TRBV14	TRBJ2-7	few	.	TGTGCCAGCAGCCAAGATCCTAGCCGCTGGTACGAGCAGTACTTC	CASSQDPSRWYEQYF